The clone carrying this TCR beta chain was counted a single time. Per the authors' pipeline: Reference gene primer amplification gave estimated nucleated cell counts. Sequencing used immunoSEQ multiplex PCR; TCRdb keeps in-frame clones, though not all of them. That table gives V, J and clone size, and the DNA gave D and trimming. Of over 200,000 clones in the sample, around 90% are singletons; the top ten hold around 3.6%. The sample is drawn from a study of blood T cell repertoires in COVID-19. Study background: Nucleic acid was either cDNA or gDNA, and it came from T cells, B-cell-depleted T cells, or PBMCs.

The V gene lost 0 bases and the J gene lost 7 bases, with 9 bases spanning the gap. The V gene's germline CDR1 is MGHRA and CDR2 YSYEKL. This CDR3 is built from 13 residues. This rearrangement joins TRBV4-1 to TRBJ1-1; D may be TRBD1 (6 bases). The sample was PBMCs or T cells enriched from blood (not recorded which). The source of this sequence is a woman aged 30 to 39 who had been exposed to COVID-19. Written as DNA, the CDR3 is TGCGCCAGCAGCCAAGATAAAGGGGGTGAAGCTTTCTTT. This gives the protein CASSQDKGGEAFF.